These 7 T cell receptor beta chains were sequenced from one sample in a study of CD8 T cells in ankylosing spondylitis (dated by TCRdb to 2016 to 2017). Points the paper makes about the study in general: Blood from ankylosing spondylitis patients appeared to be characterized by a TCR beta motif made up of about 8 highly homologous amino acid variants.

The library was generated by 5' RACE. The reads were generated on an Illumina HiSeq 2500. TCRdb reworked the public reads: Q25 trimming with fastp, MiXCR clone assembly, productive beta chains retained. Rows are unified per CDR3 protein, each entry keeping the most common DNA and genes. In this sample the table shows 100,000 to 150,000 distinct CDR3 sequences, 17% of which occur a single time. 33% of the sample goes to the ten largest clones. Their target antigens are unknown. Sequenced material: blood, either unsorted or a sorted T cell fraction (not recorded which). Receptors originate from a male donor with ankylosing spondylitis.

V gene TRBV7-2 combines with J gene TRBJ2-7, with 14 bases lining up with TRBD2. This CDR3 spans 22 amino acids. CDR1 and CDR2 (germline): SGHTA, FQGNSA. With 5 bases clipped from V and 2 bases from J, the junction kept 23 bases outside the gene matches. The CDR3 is CASSGGTSGSPIEFTLTYEQYF. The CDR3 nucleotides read TGTGCCAGCAGCGGCGGGACTAGCGGGAGCCCCATCGAATTCACCTTAACCTACGAGCAGTACTTC.

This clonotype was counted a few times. The CDR3 bases are TGTGCCAGCAGTTGGGAGCCCTATTCCTACGAGCAGTACTTC. This gives the protein CASSWEPYSYEQYF. The V and J genes are TRBV27 and TRBJ2-7, with TRBD2 as a possible D gene (5 bases). This CDR3 spans 14 amino acids. Trimming cost V 4 bases and J 1 base, with 11 bases left between them. Looked up from germline, CDR1 is MNHEY and CDR2 is SMNVEV (reference sequence).

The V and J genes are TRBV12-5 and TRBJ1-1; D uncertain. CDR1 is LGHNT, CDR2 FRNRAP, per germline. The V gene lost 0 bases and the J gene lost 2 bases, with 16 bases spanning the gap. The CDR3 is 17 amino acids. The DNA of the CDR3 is TGTGCTAGTGGTTTGGTCGTCGGATCCATCCATAACACTGAAGCTTTCTTT. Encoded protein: CASGLVVGSIHNTEAFF.

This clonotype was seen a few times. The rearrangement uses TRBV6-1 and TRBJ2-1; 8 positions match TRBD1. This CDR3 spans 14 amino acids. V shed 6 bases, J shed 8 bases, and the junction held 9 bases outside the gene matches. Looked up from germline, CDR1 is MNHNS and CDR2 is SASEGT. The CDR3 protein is CASRTGQGEDEQFF. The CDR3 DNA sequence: TGTGCCAGCAGAACTGGACAGGGAGAGGATGAGCAGTTCTTC.

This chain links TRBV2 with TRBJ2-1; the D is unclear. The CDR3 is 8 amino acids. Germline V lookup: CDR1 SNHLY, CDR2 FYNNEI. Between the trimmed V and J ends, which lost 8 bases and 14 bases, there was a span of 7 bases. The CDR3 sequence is CASSGKFF. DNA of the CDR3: TGTGCCAGCTCCGGAAAGTTCTTC.

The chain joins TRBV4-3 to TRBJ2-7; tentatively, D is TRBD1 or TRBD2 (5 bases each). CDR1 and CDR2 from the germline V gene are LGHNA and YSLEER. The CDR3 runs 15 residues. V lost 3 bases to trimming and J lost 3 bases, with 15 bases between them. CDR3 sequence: CASSQFEGSNYEQYF. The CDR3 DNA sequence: TGCGCCAGCAGCCAGTTCGAGGGGAGCAACTACGAGCAGTACTTC.

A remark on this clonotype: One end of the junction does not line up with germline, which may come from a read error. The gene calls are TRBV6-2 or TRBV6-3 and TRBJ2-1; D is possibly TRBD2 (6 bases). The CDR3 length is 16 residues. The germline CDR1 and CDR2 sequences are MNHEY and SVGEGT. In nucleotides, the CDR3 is TGTGCCAGCAGTTACTACGGGAGCCGCTACTACAATGATCAGTTCTTC. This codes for CASSYYGSRYYNDQFF.